A selection of T cell receptor beta chains follows, all from one sample in a study of T cell repertoires in cytomegalovirus infection. TCRdb re-called the reads with MiXCR, one entry per CDR3 protein. The table has under 300,000 distinct CDR3 sequences, about a sixth seen once. Sequencing input: CD8+ T cells from PBMCs. All receptors come from a human donor in good health (CMV status not recorded). Some clones in this sample may be carry-over from other donors' samples. Both conserved end residues are part of each CDR3.

TRBV7-6,CASSGLGGQAPRDEQYF
TRBV7-4,CASSPDLNFQETQYF
TRBV6-1,CASSEAGRSVWYGYTF
TRBV19,CASRITSAGEQFF
TRBV4-1,CASSQEGAVNNEQFF
TRBV27,CASSPWTDLGEQYF
TRBV12-3/TRBV12-4,CASSLVGPTGGNQPQHF
TRBV5-4,CASSGPGLAGSSTDTQYF
TRBV6-2/TRBV6-3,CASMALEYKRQDYEQYF
TRBV2,CASSEASGLAGGPNTQYF
TRBV7-8,CASSISGQVTDTQYF
TRBV20-1,CSALPPGERNEQFF
TRBV7-9,CASSPKPTRGGYNEQFF
TRBV19,CASSTRVAGDAYNEQFF
TRBV28,CASSFPGSTDTQYF
TRBV7-6,CASSSLQGAKYEAFF
TRBV12-3/TRBV12-4,CASSVGGFEQYF
TRBV7-8,CASSPVYGTYEQYF
TRBV13,CASSFARELETQYF
TRBV11-3,CASSPPGGDTQYF
TRBV7-2,CASSLVGLRTEAFF
TRBV27,CASSFDSSGNTIYF
TRBV7-9,CASSVAGADETQYF
TRBV2,CASSSGAYNEQFF
TRBV7-9,CASSPRTGSSYEQYF
TRBV29-1,CSFEEDPGTGDPYEQYF
TRBV7-2,CASSPAGGLYEQYF
TRBV27,CASSFGRGLFYEQYF
TRBV3-1,CASSLPPPSPRTSYNEQFF
TRBV27,CASTSGTGGSYEQYF
TRBV29-1,CSVESGGVYNEQFF
TRBV29-1,CSVATGGTSGNTIYF
TRBV11-2,CASSSAQETQYF
TRBV12-3/TRBV12-4,CASSPSEDTQYF
TRBV6-5,CASSYGSDSNQPQHF
TRBV27,CASSPGSGREQFF
TRBV7-4,CASSPLLDVKNTGELFF
TRBV2,CASSDFANTGELFF
TRBV12-5,CASTSTGPSYEQYF
TRBV29-1,CSAQPGEMDTEAFF
TRBV29-1,CSVALPGKGMNTEAFF
TRBV7-6,CASSLGQGDSNQPQHF
TRBV7-2,CASSLDSGPQETQYF
TRBV7-2,CASSLTGRDAEAFF
TRBV7-9,CASSFNNQPQHF
TRBV29-1,CSVAGRIQETQYF
TRBV6-1,CASGQKTGFGNQPQHF
TRBV5-6,CASSLVQENEAFF
TRBV20-1,CSAREGVVGTDTQYF
TRBV6-1,CASSPGTALNTEAFF
TRBV12-3/TRBV12-4,CASSFGGDEQYF
TRBV6-5,CASSYSNLNTGELFF
TRBV7-9,CASSLSDRVDNQPQHF
TRBV2,CASSEVQKNTEAFF
TRBV10-3,CAISESVLIPGQGVPYEQYF